This TCR beta chain was obtained from a study of T cells in Graves' hyperthyroidism and ophthalmopathy. About the research overall: Peripheral blood was acquired at first diagnosis, ahead of any therapy whatsoever.

Patients between 18 and 65 years old had hyperthyroidism, newly diagnosed and lasting under 2 months. Investigators excluded patients with uncontrolled infection, other autoimmune disease, pregnancy or lactation. In its sample, this clonotype was seen many times. Amplification yielded TCR beta CDR3 regions, with RNA transcripts as the source. The HTBI set primed first-round TCR CDR3 RT-PCR. Each CDR3 protein gets one entry after TCRdb re-called the multiplex PCR reads with MiXCR. The data contain 300,000 to 350,000 distinct CDR3 sequences, 20% to 25% of them seen just once; the ten biggest clones take up 50%. This CDR3 spans 16 amino acids. The V segment lost 1 base and the J segment 8 bases; nucleotides outside the gene matches: 13. Germline-derived CDR1 and CDR2 are SGHRS and YFSETQ.

This chain joins TRBV5-1 and TRBJ1-2, with 8 bases aligning to TRBD1. The specimen was blood. The TCR sequence derives from a woman between 45 and 65 years old with Graves' hyperthyroidism. For the CDR3, the DNA is TGCGCCAGCAGCTTGACCTCTGGACAGGGCGTGGGCGGCTACACCTTC. It specifies CASSLTSGQGVGGYTF.